A single sample gave rise to the 32 T cell receptor beta chains below, sequenced in a study of regulatory T cells in long-lasting Graves disease. HTBI primers from iRepertoire and Arm-PCR of CDR3 regions yielded the TCR beta libraries. TCRdb independently ran MiXCR on the multiplex PCR reads; one entry per CDR3 protein. The sample has roughly 380,000 distinct CDR3 sequences, around 16% seen once. Time point indicated: newly diagnosed GD, antithyroid drugs for less than 3 months. Extracted RNA from PBMCs served as the source of the TCR library. Specimen: peripheral blood mononuclear cells (PBMCs), collected at new diagnosis, from a patient treated with antithyroid drugs. The source of these receptors is a female donor with Graves disease.

V is TRBV30 and J is TRBJ2-1, with a weak D call TRBD2 (6 bases). This CDR3 has 14 amino acids. Germline V gene data show CDR1 as GTSNPN and CDR2 as SVGIG (reference sequence). V shed 2 bases and J shed 4 bases, with 12 bases lying between them. DNA of the CDR3: TGTGCCTGGAGTTTACTAGCAGTTTACAATGAGCAGTTCTTC. It translates to CAWSLLAVYNEQFF. The full variable domain, its missing parts supplied by reference TRBV30 and TRBJ2-1, is SQTIHQWPATLVQPVGSPLSLECTVEGTSNPNLYWYRQAAGRGLQLLFYSVGIGQISSEVPQNLSASRPQDRQFILSSKKLLLSDSGFYLCAWSLLAVYNEQFFGPGTRLTVL.

This clonotype has a count of ten or more. The rearrangement links TRBV15 to TRBJ1-1; D call uncertain. Per germline, CDR1 LNHNV and CDR2 YYDKDF (reference sequence). The CDR3 loop spans 14 amino acids. Between the trimmed V and J ends, which lost 0 bases and 8 bases, there was a span of 13 bases. CDR3 sequence reads: CATSRDRGGYEAFF. The CDR3 DNA reads TGTGCCACCAGCAGAGATCGGGGAGGGTACGAAGCTTTCTTT.

This clonotype was observed a few times. V usage is TRBV12-3 or TRBV12-4 and J usage is TRBJ2-5; 7 bases fit TRBD1. The CDR3 has 15 residues. After removal of 4 bases from V and 5 bases from J, the junction contained 10 bases not matched to a gene. Written as DNA, the CDR3 is TGTGCCAGCAGTTCTTACGACAGGGATCAGGAGACCCAGTACTTC. Its translation: CASSSYDRDQETQYF.

Many counts were recorded for this clonotype. An end of the junction does not agree with germline; a read error may underlie this. The rearrangement uses TRBV3-1 and TRBJ2-1; D gene unclear. There are 12 residues in the CDR3. CDR1 and CDR2 from the germline V gene are LGHDT and YNNKEL (reference sequence). The CDR3 coding sequence is TGTGCCAGCAGCCGCACCCAGGCCGACTCCATCTTC. Translated, it gives CASSRTQADSIF.

The CDR3 is CASSFRTRETQYF. In DNA form, the CDR3 reads TGTGCCAGCAGCTTTCGGACTAGAGAGACCCAGTACTTC. This sequence joins TRBV7-9 and TRBJ2-5; 7 nucleotides match TRBD2. Germline lookup yields CDR1 SEHNR and CDR2 FQNEAQ (reference sequence). J lost 4 bases, V lost 3 bases, and 2 bases had no gene match. The CDR3 is made up of 13 amino acids.

This clonotype has a count of ten or more. The chain couples TRBV6-2 or TRBV6-3 to TRBJ2-7, with 13 nucleotides matching TRBD2. The length of the CDR3 is 16 residues. Germline lookup yields CDR1 MNHEY and CDR2 SVGEGT. The V and J ends lost 0 bases and 3 bases, in that order; junction bases with no gene match: 2. Here the CDR3 DNA reads TGTGCCAGCAGTTACTCCCGGACTAGCGGGAGCTACGAGCAGTACTTC. Translated: CASSYSRTSGSYEQYF.

This clonotype was seen ten or more times. The V call is TRBV5-1, the J call TRBJ2-2, with a tentative D call TRBD2 (7 bases). The germline gives CDR1 SGHRS, CDR2 YFSETQ. Trimming took off 0 bases at V and 6 bases at J, with 12 bases between the two ends. This CDR3 region has 15 residues. In DNA form, the CDR3 reads TGCGCCAGCAGCTTGGCGGGGGGCCACCCCGGGGAGCTGTTTTTT. Translated: CASSLAGGHPGELFF.

Concerning this clonotype itself: This may be a read error, as it is one base from a much larger clone. V is TRBV12-3 or TRBV12-4 and J is TRBJ1-1; perhaps TRBD1 as D (6 bases). This CDR3 comprises 15 residues. The CDR3 loop is CVSRPSGTLNTEAFF. The CDR3 DNA reads TGTGTCAGCAGACCCTCCGGGACACTGAACACTGAAGCTTTCTTT.

This clonotype was seen only a few times. The genes are TRBV6-1 and TRBJ2-1; 8 bases are a match to TRBD2. Germline V gene data show CDR1 as MNHNS and CDR2 as SASEGT. After removal of 7 bases from V and 4 bases from J, the junction contained 15 bases not matched to a gene. The CDR3 length is 17 residues. The CDR3 here is CASMGPAGVTGYNEQFF. CDR3 sequence (DNA): TGTGCCAGCATGGGGCCAGCGGGGGTAACGGGGTACAATGAGCAGTTCTTC.

This clonotype has more than one count but fewer than ten. The V gene is TRBV3-1, the J gene TRBJ2-1; D not certain. CDR1 and CDR2 (germline): LGHDT, YNNKEL (reference sequence). V dropped 4 bases and J dropped 8 bases, with 15 bases sitting between them. The CDR3 has 14 residues. CDR3 sequence reads: CASSLQDGIDEQFF. The CDR3 nucleotides read TGTGCCAGCAGCCTCCAGGATGGGATCGATGAGCAGTTCTTC.

This clonotype was seen repeatedly, ten times or more. The gene calls are TRBV10-3 and TRBJ1-2; 10 bases align to TRBD1. This CDR3 comprises 16 residues. J lost 4 bases, V lost 8 bases, and 13 bases had no gene match. Germline values: CDR1 ENHRY, CDR2 SYGVKD. The CDR3 protein is CAIHSDRGASGYGYTF. Here the CDR3 DNA reads TGTGCCATCCACTCGGACAGGGGGGCCTCGGGCTATGGCTACACCTTC.

The rearrangement joins TRBV7-2 to TRBJ2-7, with D maybe TRBD1 (6 bases). V was pared by 4 bases and J by 2 bases, with 12 bases between. CDR3 length equals 14 residues. Germline V lookup: CDR1 SGHTA, CDR2 FQGNSA. CDR3 DNA: TGTGCCAGCAGCTACCCGGGACACACCTACGAGCAGTACTTC. Its protein is CASSYPGHTYEQYF. The complete variable domain, with remaining parts taken from reference TRBV7-2 and TRBJ2-7, reads GAGVSQSPSNKVTEKGKDVELRCDPISGHTALYWYRQSLGQGLEFLIYFQGNSAPDKSGLPSDRFSAERTGGSVSTLTIQRTQQEDSAVYLCASSYPGHTYEQYFGPGTRLTVT.

This clonotype occurred many times. The CDR3 DNA sequence: TGTGCCAGCAGTTTATGGTCGTTTCGGGGGGGCCGAACGATTGAGCAGTTCTTC. It is translated as CASSLWSFRGGRTIEQFF. The chain is built from TRBV28 and TRBJ2-1; 8 nucleotides align to TRBD2. CDR3 length: 18 residues. Germline lookup yields CDR1 MDHEN and CDR2 SYDVKM. After removal of 0 bases from V and 9 bases from J, the junction contained 16 bases not matched to a gene. Variable domain in full (rest from reference TRBV28 and TRBJ2-1): DVKVTQSSRYLVKRTGEKVFLECVQDMDHENMFWYRQDPGLGLRLIYFSYDVKMKEKGDIPEGYSVSREKKERFSLILESASTNQTSMYLCASSLWSFRGGRTIEQFFGPGTRLTVL.

Many counts were recorded for this clonotype. The V and J genes are TRBV11-2 and TRBJ2-1; 11 bases map to TRBD2. The length of the CDR3 is 14 residues. CDR1 and CDR2 from the germline V gene are SGHAT and FQNNGV. Unmatched junction bases numbered 4, after V lost 3 bases and J lost 9 bases. Written as DNA, the CDR3 is TGTGCCAGCAGCTTTAGCGGGGGGGCTGTTGAGCAGTTCTTC. Translated: CASSFSGGAVEQFF.

This clonotype was detected ten times or more. The rearrangement links TRBV6-1 to TRBJ2-1, with 11 bases that match TRBD2. Trimming cost V 5 bases and J 6 bases; bases outside gene matches: 9. Germline CDR1 MNHNS, CDR2 SASEGT. The length of the CDR3 is 16 residues. CDR3 bases: TGTGCCAGCAGTCAGACTAGCGGGGCCCTAGGCAATGAGCAGTTCTTC. This sequence encodes CASSQTSGALGNEQFF.

This clonotype was picked up many times. The V call is TRBV11-2, the J call TRBJ2-2; D gene ambiguous. V was cut by 3 bases and J by 4 bases, with 12 bases left in between. The germline V gene encodes CDR1 SGHAT and CDR2 FQNNGV. This CDR3 contains 15 residues. The CDR3 DNA follows: TGTGCCAGCAGCTTTAAGGAGAAAAGCACCGGGGAGCTGTTTTTT. Residues: CASSFKEKSTGELFF.

Many counts were recorded for this clonotype. The chain has TRBV12-3 or TRBV12-4 and TRBJ1-6; D remains unclear. CDR3 length: 13 amino acids. Trimming removed 1 base from V and 13 bases from J, with 11 bases in between. CDR3 sequence (DNA): TGTGCCAGCAGTTTAGAGGTAGCATACCCCCTCCACTTT. Translating it yields CASSLEVAYPLHF.

The gene calls are TRBV19 and TRBJ2-2, with a possible D match to TRBD2 (5 bases). Looked up from germline, CDR1 is LNHDA and CDR2 is SQIVND (reference sequence). The CDR3 is 15 amino acids. Trimming removed 5 bases from V and 6 bases from J, with 16 bases in between. The CDR3 coding sequence is TGTGCCAGTAGTGTGGAGACTAAATGGGCCGGGGAGCTGTTTTTT. The encoded protein is CASSVETKWAGELFF.

Only one count was recorded for this clonotype. The junction does not match germline at one end; this may be a read error. The V gene is TRBV2, the J gene TRBJ1-1; TRBD1 might be the D (5 bases). Germline CDR1 is SNHLY and CDR2 is FYNNEI. The CDR3 is made up of 13 amino acids. In DNA form, the CDR3 reads TGTGCCAGCAGGGAAGACAGGAACACTGAAGCTTTCTTT. Translating gives CASREDRNTEAFF.

This clonotype occurred many times. This rearrangement joins TRBV7-2 to TRBJ1-2; 7 nucleotides align to TRBD1. The V gene end was trimmed by 4 bases and the J gene end by 5 bases; junction bases not matched to a gene: 13. The germline V gene encodes CDR1 SGHTA and CDR2 FQGNSA. CDR3 length: 16 residues. The CDR3 loop is CASSSGGTPRGYGYTF. DNA for the CDR3: TGTGCCAGCAGCTCCGGGGGGACACCCAGGGGGTATGGCTACACCTTC.

This clonotype was seen many times. Here the CDR3 reads CASSAIMGGTQYF. The DNA of the CDR3 is TGTGCCAGCAGCGCAATAATGGGGGGGACCCAGTACTTC. The rearrangement uses TRBV7-3 and TRBJ2-5, with D perhaps TRBD2 (6 bases). Trimming took 5 bases from V and 7 from J, leaving 14 bases between them. The CDR3 runs to 13 residues. Per germline, CDR1 SGHTA and CDR2 FQGTGA. Variable domain in full (rest from reference TRBV7-3 and TRBJ2-5): GAGVSQTPSNKVTEKGKYVELRCDPISGHTALYWYRQSLGQGPEFLIYFQGTGAADDSGLPNDRFFAVRPEGSVSTLKIQRTERGDSAVYLCASSAIMGGTQYFGPGTRLLVL.

The chain uses TRBV4-1 and TRBJ2-3, with 7 bases lining up with TRBD2. V lost 1 base to trimming and J lost 1 base; unmatched junction nucleotides: 8. This CDR3 is 17 amino acids long. CDR1 is MGHRA and CDR2 is YSYEKL in the germline V gene. CDR3 residues: CASSQVGRGRGTDTQYF. CDR3 DNA sequence: TGCGCCAGCAGCCAAGTGGGGCGGGGGAGGGGCACAGATACGCAGTATTTT.

This clonotype was observed a few times. V usage is TRBV13 and J usage is TRBJ1-2; TRBD1 might be the D (5 bases). Germline V lookup: CDR1 PRHDT, CDR2 FYEKMQ (reference sequence). There are 15 residues in the CDR3. V gave up 3 bases and J gave up 5 bases, with 16 bases separating them. The CDR3 here is CASSFITGTRYGYTF. The CDR3 bases are TGTGCCAGCAGCTTCATAACCGGGACGAGGTATGGCTACACCTTC. The full variable domain, completed using reference TRBV13 and TRBJ1-2, is AAGVIQSPRHLIKEKRETATLKCYPIPRHDTVYWYQQGPGQDPQFLISFYEKMQSDKGSIPDRFSAQQFSDYHSELNMSSLELGDSALYFCASSFITGTRYGYTFGSGTRLTVV.

The CDR3 sequence is CASGRGLYEQYF. CDR3 nucleotide sequence: TGTGCCAGCGGGAGGGGGCTGTACGAGCAGTACTTC. This chain connects TRBV28 to TRBJ2-5; the D call may be TRBD1 or TRBD2 (7 bases each). The J call is uncertain, as TRBJ2-7 better fits the DNA end. This CDR3 is 12 amino acids long. Looked up from germline, CDR1 is MDHEN and CDR2 is SYDVKM.

The gene calls are TRBV14 and TRBJ1-6; D is perhaps TRBD1 (6 bases). The germline V gene encodes CDR1 SGHDN and CDR2 FVKESK. The CDR3 covers 14 residues. V was clipped by 0 bases and J by 7 bases, with 7 bases between them. This CDR3 reads CASSQEQGNSPLHF. CDR3 DNA: TGTGCCAGCAGCCAAGAACAGGGAAATTCACCCCTCCACTTT.

At least ten counts were recorded for this clonotype. J is TRBJ2-1 and V is TRBV12-5; D not resolved. CDR1 and CDR2 from the germline V gene are LGHNT and FRNRAP. The CDR3 consists of 14 residues. The V end lost 1 base, the J end lost 6 bases, and 10 bases lay between the germline ends. The CDR3 DNA reads as TGTGCTAGTGGTTTGGATCCGGTTCGCAATGAGCAGTTCTTC. This gives the protein CASGLDPVRNEQFF.

This chain uses TRBV10-1 with TRBJ2-1, with 7 bases that match TRBD2. The CDR3 runs 13 residues. The germline V gene encodes CDR1 WNHNN and CDR2 SYGVQD (reference sequence). Unmatched junction bases numbered 6, after V lost 10 bases and J lost 3 bases. CDR3 protein: CATEGGIYNEQFF. For the CDR3, the DNA is TGCGCCACCGAGGGAGGGATCTACAATGAGCAGTTCTTC.

J is TRBJ2-5 and V is TRBV18, with 8 bases identical to TRBD1. The CDR3 covers 15 residues. The germline CDR1 and CDR2 sequences are KGHSH and LQKENI. V shed 3 bases, J shed 5 bases, and the junction held 8 bases outside the gene matches. CDR3 sequence reads: CASSPAQGAVETQYF. The CDR3 region has the DNA TGTGCCAGCTCACCCGCCCAGGGGGCGGTGGAGACCCAGTACTTC.

Comments on this clonotype: A read error may be the cause here, since a much bigger clone is one base away. The chain uses TRBV11-2 and TRBJ2-3; D possibly corresponds to TRBD2 (5 bases). Between the trimmed V and J ends, which lost 8 bases and 0 bases, there was a span of 21 bases. The CDR3 has 17 amino acids. The germline CDR1 and CDR2 sequences are SGHAT and FQNNGV. Here the CDR3 DNA reads TGTGCCAGCGGCCACCTTCGAGGGCAGCTTAGCACAGATACGCAGTATTTT. It specifies CASGHLRGQLSTDTQYF.

The chain joins TRBV12-3 or TRBV12-4 to TRBJ2-7; D may correspond to TRBD1 or TRBD2 (5 bases each). CDR3 length: 15 residues. The ends were cut back, 2 bases at V and 4 bases at J, with 15 bases in the middle. The CDR3 DNA sequence: TGTGCCAGCAGTTTAAACCTTGGGGACGCATACGAGCAGTACTTC. It codes for CASSLNLGDAYEQYF.

This clonotype was seen at least ten times. V usage is TRBV7-2 and J usage is TRBJ1-4; D is undetermined. Germline assignment: CDR1 SGHTA and CDR2 FQGNSA. V was trimmed by 6 bases and J by 3 bases, leaving 14 bases between them. The CDR3 has 15 residues. The CDR3 DNA follows: TGTGCCAGCAGGACGAAACGACACTCTAATGAAAAACTGTTTTTT. Protein sequence: CASRTKRHSNEKLFF.

This chain connects TRBV19 to TRBJ1-1, with D unresolved. V gave up 1 base and J gave up 3 bases, with 9 bases separating them. In germline, CDR1 is LNHDA, CDR2 SQIVND (reference sequence). CDR3 size: 14 residues. The CDR3 loop is CASSIAMVYTEAFF. CDR3 DNA sequence: TGTGCCAGTAGTATAGCCATGGTTTACACTGAAGCTTTCTTT.